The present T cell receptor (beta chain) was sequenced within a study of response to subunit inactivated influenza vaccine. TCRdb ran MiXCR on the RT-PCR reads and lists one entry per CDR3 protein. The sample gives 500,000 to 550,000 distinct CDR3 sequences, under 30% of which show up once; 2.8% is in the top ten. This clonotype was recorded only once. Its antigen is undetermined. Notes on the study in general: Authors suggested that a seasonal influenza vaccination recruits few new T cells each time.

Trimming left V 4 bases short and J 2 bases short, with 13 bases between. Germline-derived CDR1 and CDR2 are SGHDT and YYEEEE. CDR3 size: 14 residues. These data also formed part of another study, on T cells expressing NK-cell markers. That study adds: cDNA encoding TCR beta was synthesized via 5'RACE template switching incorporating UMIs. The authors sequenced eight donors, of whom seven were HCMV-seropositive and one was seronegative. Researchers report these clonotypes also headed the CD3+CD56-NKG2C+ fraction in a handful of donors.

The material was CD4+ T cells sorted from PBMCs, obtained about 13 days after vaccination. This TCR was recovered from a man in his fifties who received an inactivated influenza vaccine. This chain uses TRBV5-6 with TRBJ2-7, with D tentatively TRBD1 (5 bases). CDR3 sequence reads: CASSQVDTTYEQYF. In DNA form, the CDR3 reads TGTGCCAGCAGCCAGGTGGACACAACCTACGAGCAGTACTTC.